The 12 T cell receptor beta chains below all came from one sample that was sequenced in a study of human T cells and chemical hapten exposure (dated by TCRdb to the early 2020s). The time point label corresponds to: patch test 1, 2 weeks after DPC sensitization. What this sample's treatment or condition label stands for: therapeutic diphenylcyclopropenone sensitization with weekly scalp DPC. The method behind the library was RACE. These reads were obtained on a NextSeq 500. TCRdb took the public reads, trimmed them with fastp at Q25, ran MiXCR for clone calling and kept in-frame beta chains. CDR3 protein duplicates are merged, each entry listing the most common genes and DNA. This sample comprises tens of thousands of distinct CDR3 sequences, over 7.5% of them detected only once. Jointly, the top ten make up about an eighth of the sample. The sample in question was whole blood, obtained in connection with sensitization to the hapten diphenylcyclopropenone (DPC). The receptor source for this set is a woman aged 40 to 50 with alopecia areata. Some clones in this sample may be carry-over from other donors' samples.

The table lists this clonotype with many counts. V is TRBV7-8 and J is TRBJ1-4; perhaps TRBD1 as D (6 bases). The germline gives CDR1 SGHVS, CDR2 FQNEAQ. The CDR3 covers 14 residues. V was pared by 5 bases and J by 7 bases, with 14 bases between. CDR3: CASSLLGAAEKLFF. Written as DNA, the CDR3 is TGTGCCAGCAGCCTCCTGGGGGCGGCTGAAAAACTGTTTTTT.

This clonotype was seen a few times. This chain connects TRBV6-2 or TRBV6-3 to TRBJ2-2, with 8 bases aligning to TRBD1. Germline values: CDR1 MNHEY, CDR2 SVGEGT. With V trimmed by 6 bases and J by 7 bases, 16 bases remained unmatched. The CDR3 runs to 17 residues. The DNA for the CDR3 is TGTGCCAGCAGCCTATACGCCCCGACAGGGGACGGCGGGGAGCTGTTTTTT. This translates into CASSLYAPTGDGGELFF.

V is TRBV24-1 and J is TRBJ2-3; tentatively, D is TRBD1 (6 bases). Germline V lookup: CDR1 KGHDR, CDR2 SFDVKD. V shed 3 bases and J shed 2 bases, with 11 bases lying between them. This CDR3 spans 15 amino acids. CDR3 sequence reads: CATSDPRQATDTQYF. The CDR3 DNA follows: TGTGCCACCAGTGATCCCCGACAGGCCACAGATACGCAGTATTTT.

This clonotype has a count of ten or more. This chain joins TRBV12-3 or TRBV12-4 and TRBJ1-6; no definite D call. Trimming cost V 8 bases and J 7 bases, with 18 bases left between them. The CDR3 contains 15 residues. CDR3 nucleotides: TGTGCCAGCCTTCGGGCGGGAATCACGAATTCACCCCTCCACTTT. Translating it yields CASLRAGITNSPLHF.

The chain links TRBV5-4 to TRBJ1-1; TRBD1 might be the D (5 bases). CDR1 is SGHNT, CDR2 YYREEE, per germline (reference sequence). Trimming cost V 1 base and J 3 bases, with 10 bases left between them. The CDR3 sequence is 14 residues long. The CDR3: CASSLFRGDTEAFF. The DNA of the CDR3 is TGTGCCAGCAGCTTGTTTCGGGGGGACACTGAAGCTTTCTTT. The whole variable domain, remainder taken from reference TRBV5-4 and TRBJ1-1, is ETGVTQSPTHLIKTRGQQVTLRCSSQSGHNTVSWYQQALGQGPQFIFQYYREEENGRGNFPPRFSGLQFPNYSSELNVNALELDDSALYLCASSLFRGDTEAFFGQGTRLTVV.

At least ten counts were recorded for this clonotype. The chain links TRBV5-1 to TRBJ1-4, with D tentatively TRBD1 (5 bases). The CDR3 consists of 15 residues. V lost 6 bases and J lost 6, with 18 bases in between. Looked up from germline, CDR1 is SGHRS and CDR2 is YFSETQ. The DNA for the CDR3 is TGCGCCAGCACCGTCACGGGACGGCGAGATGAAAAACTGTTTTTT. Protein product: CASTVTGRRDEKLFF.

This clonotype was seen many times. This chain uses TRBV6-1 with TRBJ1-1; 8 positions agree with TRBD1. CDR1 is MNHNS, CDR2 SASEGT, per germline. The CDR3 loop spans 14 amino acids. The V gene end was trimmed by 6 bases and the J gene end by 3 bases; junction bases not matched to a gene: 6. The CDR3 reads CASSQDRADTEAFF. The DNA of the CDR3 is TGTGCCAGCAGCCAGGACAGGGCGGACACTGAAGCTTTCTTT.

This clonotype appeared many times. The chain is built from TRBV7-9 and TRBJ2-5, with 9 nucleotides matching TRBD1. The CDR3 sequence is 14 residues long. Germline CDR1 and CDR2: SEHNR and FQNEAQ (reference sequence). With 2 bases clipped from V and 5 bases from J, the junction kept 3 bases outside the gene matches. CDR3 loop: CASSLWTGDETQYF. CDR3 in DNA: TGTGCCAGCAGCTTATGGACAGGGGATGAGACCCAGTACTTC. Variable domain in full (rest from reference TRBV7-9 and TRBJ2-5): DTGVSQNPRHKITKRGQNVTFRCDPISEHNRLYWYRQTLGQGPEFLTYFQNEAQLEKSRLLSDRFSAERPKGSFSTLEIQRTEQGDSAMYLCASSLWTGDETQYFGPGTRLLVL.

This clonotype was counted ten times or more. This chain's CDR3 is CASSYTSDRFGEQFF. The CDR3 nucleotides are TGTGCCAGCAGTTACACCTCGGACAGGTTCGGTGAGCAGTTCTTC. The chain recombines TRBV6-2 or TRBV6-3 with TRBJ2-1; 7 positions match TRBD1. The J segment lost 9 bases and the V segment lost 2 bases, leaving 10 bases of the junction unmatched. Germline values: CDR1 MNHEY, CDR2 SVGEGT. This CDR3 comprises 15 residues.

The rearrangement links TRBV4-3 to TRBJ2-1, with TRBD2 matching over 11 bases. CDR1 and CDR2 (germline): LGHNA, YSLEER. The CDR3 consists of 17 residues. V lost 1 base to trimming and J lost 10 bases; unmatched junction nucleotides: 12. In DNA, the CDR3 is TGCGCCAGCAGCCAAGCCGGTAGCGGGGGGGCCCAGATAGAGCAGTTCTTC. Protein: CASSQAGSGGAQIEQFF.

This clonotype was found a few times. The J gene is TRBJ2-2, the V gene TRBV7-7; no definite D call. V lost 5 bases and J 0 bases, leaving 13 bases between the germline ends. CDR3 size: 16 residues. The germline gives CDR1 SSHAT, CDR2 FNYEAQ (reference sequence). CDR3 residues: CASSPNLGPNTGELFF. In DNA, the CDR3 is TGTGCCAGCAGCCCGAACCTGGGCCCGAACACCGGGGAGCTGTTTTTT.

V gene TRBV21-1 combines with J gene TRBJ2-7. TRBV21-1 counts as a pseudogene. This CDR3 is 11 amino acids long. Here the CDR3 DNA reads TGTGCCAGCCCGTTAGTTGTTGAGCAGTACTTC. This translates into CASPLVVEQYF.